This T cell receptor beta chain came from a study of blood T cell repertoires in COVID-19. About the research overall: Donors in the United States, Italy and Spain gave samples during acute or convalescent COVID-19.

Germline CDR1 reads ENHRY; CDR2 reads SYGVKD. Trimming shortened V by 4 bases and J by 8 bases, and 12 bases separated the two germline ends. CDR3 length equals 13 residues. Participant age was roughly 18 to 90 years, and participants resided in around 24 US areas. Assignment of participants to cohorts was predicated upon participant-reported clinical history. Only in-frame clones appear in the TCRdb table, and some are missing; sequencing was by immunoSEQ multiplex PCR. The sample contains 250,000 to 300,000 clones, over 75% of which appear only once. Input material: PBMCs or T cells enriched from blood (not recorded which). The TCR sequence derives from a woman aged 25 to 39 who had recovered from COVID-19. This chain links TRBV10-3 with TRBJ2-1, with a weak D call TRBD1 (6 bases). CDR3: CAISAPGVDEQFF. In DNA form, the CDR3 reads TGTGCCATCAGTGCACCAGGGGTCGATGAGCAGTTCTTC.